The 21 T cell receptor beta chains below come from one sample, sequenced in a study of patients and donors after allogeneic stem cell transplantation. From the RT-PCR reads, TCRdb called clonotypes with MiXCR, one entry per CDR3 protein. The sample lists 150,000 to 200,000 distinct CDR3 sequences; 35% to 50% were seen once. Sequenced material: blood, either unsorted or a sorted T cell fraction (not recorded which). These receptors were taken from a human donor who was either an allogeneic HSCT recipient or a stem cell or donor lymphocyte infusion donor (not recorded which). It is not recorded whose cells these are; they may come from a transplant donor.

This clonotype occurred a few times. The chain is built from TRBV7-9 and TRBJ2-1; TRBD1 matches 8 bases. This CDR3 is built from 15 residues. With V trimmed by 5 bases and J by 2 bases, 5 bases remained unmatched. The germline gives CDR1 SEHNR, CDR2 FQNEAQ (reference sequence). This chain's CDR3 is CASSPGQDPYNEQFF. The CDR3 DNA reads TGTGCCAGCAGCCCGGGACAGGACCCCTACAATGAGCAGTTCTTC.

This chain uses TRBV11-2 with TRBJ1-6, with D unresolved. The CDR3 totals 15 residues. V dropped 1 base and J dropped 8 bases, with 12 bases sitting between them. Germline-derived CDR1 and CDR2 are SGHAT and FQNNGV. CDR3 amino acids: CASSLAGGTYSPLHF. Here the CDR3 DNA reads TGTGCCAGCAGCTTAGCGGGCGGAACCTATTCACCCCTCCACTTT.

The chain recombines TRBV19 with TRBJ1-1; 7 bases agree with TRBD1. CDR3 size: 15 residues. The V segment lost 1 base and the J segment 4 bases; nucleotides outside the gene matches: 6. Germline CDR1 LNHDA, CDR2 SQIVND (reference sequence). In nucleotides, the CDR3 is TGTGCCAGTAGTATAGCCCCTACAGGGGTCACTGAAGCTTTCTTT. Translation gives CASSIAPTGVTEAFF.

V usage is TRBV5-1 and J usage is TRBJ2-4, with 13 bases matching TRBD2. The germline CDR1 and CDR2 sequences are SGHRS and YFSETQ. The ends lost 2 bases at V and 0 bases at J; junction bases unmatched: 5. The CDR3 sequence is 18 residues long. In DNA form, the CDR3 reads TGCGCCAGCAGCTTCGGGACTAGCGGGACGGTAGCCAAAAACATTCAGTACTTC. Residues: CASSFGTSGTVAKNIQYF.

V gene TRBV7-8 combines with J gene TRBJ2-3; tentative D call: TRBD1 (7 bases). The CDR3 runs to 15 residues. The germline gives CDR1 SGHVS, CDR2 FQNEAQ. Trimming removed 5 bases from V and 0 bases from J, with 12 bases in between. The CDR3: CASSRGTVSTDTQYF. The CDR3 DNA reads as TGTGCCAGCAGCCGCGGGACAGTAAGCACAGATACGCAGTATTTT. Based on the CDR3 plus reference TRBV7-8 and TRBJ2-3, the full variable domain is GAGVSQSPRYKVAKRGQDVALRCDPISGHVSLFWYQQALGQGPEFLTYFQNEAQLDKSGLPSDRFFAERPEGSVSTLKIQRTQQEDSAVYLCASSRGTVSTDTQYFGPGTRLTVL.

The chain joins TRBV29-1 to TRBJ1-4; no firm D call. Trimming took 1 base from V and 15 from J, leaving 12 bases between them. The CDR3 runs to 11 residues. In germline, CDR1 is SQVTM, CDR2 ANQGSEA. CDR3: CSVEVGQWVFF. In nucleotides, the CDR3 is TGCAGCGTTGAAGTAGGGCAGTGGGTGTTTTTT.

The chain uses TRBV3-1 and TRBJ2-1, with no clear D. Trimming took 3 bases from V and 0 from J, leaving 12 bases between them. The CDR3 length is 16 residues. Germline V gene sequence: CDR1 LGHDT, CDR2 YNNKEL (reference sequence). CDR3 sequence: CASSQTAKSSYNEQFF. The CDR3 DNA reads TGTGCCAGCAGCCAGACCGCGAAGAGCTCCTACAATGAGCAGTTCTTC.

The genes are TRBV4-3 and TRBJ2-1; D not resolved. CDR1 and CDR2 from the germline V gene are LGHNA and YSLEER. V shed 5 bases and J shed 7 bases, with 9 bases lying between them. This CDR3 spans 12 amino acids. The CDR3 here is CASSVVGNEQFF. CDR3 nucleotide sequence: TGCGCCAGCAGCGTAGTGGGGAATGAGCAGTTCTTC.

This clonotype was counted between two and nine times. The chain carries TRBV7-9 and TRBJ2-2; 7 nucleotides line up with TRBD1. Unmatched junction bases numbered 4, after V lost 0 bases and J lost 3 bases. CDR1 SEHNR and CDR2 FQNEAQ come from the germline V gene (reference sequence). This CDR3 contains 16 residues. The CDR3 DNA follows: TGTGCCAGCAGCTTAGCAGGACAGGTTTACACCGGGGAGCTGTTTTTT. Translated: CASSLAGQVYTGELFF.

This chain connects TRBV12-3 or TRBV12-4 to TRBJ1-2, with 8 bases aligning to TRBD1. Unmatched junction bases numbered 4, after V lost 6 bases and J lost 4 bases. The CDR3 totals 13 residues. As DNA, the CDR3 is TGTGCCAGCAGCTTGGGGACAGGCTATGGCTACACCTTC. This gives the protein CASSLGTGYGYTF.

V and J are TRBV20-1 and TRBJ1-1, with D perhaps TRBD1 (6 bases). The CDR3 has 13 amino acids. V lost 0 bases to trimming and J lost 4 bases, with 9 bases between them. Germline V gives CDR1 DFQATT, CDR2 SNEGSKA (reference sequence). This CDR3 is CSARDRGATEAFF. Written as DNA, the CDR3 is TGCAGTGCTAGAGACAGGGGAGCCACTGAAGCTTTCTTT.

This clonotype occurred a few times. V is TRBV15 and J is TRBJ1-3; TRBD1 is a possible D gene (5 bases). The CDR3 extends over 16 amino acids. V gave up 1 base and J gave up 0 bases, with 10 bases separating them. Per germline, CDR1 LNHNV and CDR2 YYDKDF (reference sequence). In DNA, the CDR3 is TGTGCCACCAGCAGAGCCATCGGGGGCTCTGGAAACACCATATATTTT. This encodes CATSRAIGGSGNTIYF.

The V call is TRBV12-3 or TRBV12-4, the J call TRBJ1-5, with 7 nucleotides matching TRBD1. This CDR3 region has 15 residues. The J segment lost 2 bases and the V segment lost 5 bases, leaving 6 bases of the junction unmatched. CDR3 bases: TGTGCCAGCAGTCCACAGGGGCGAGGCAATCAGCCCCAGCATTTT. Protein sequence: CASSPQGRGNQPQHF.

The chain employs TRBV11-1 and TRBJ2-1, with D perhaps matching TRBD1 (6 bases). Trimming left V 8 bases short and J 5 bases short, with 19 bases between. The CDR3 spans 15 residues. Germline V gene data show CDR1 as SGHAT and CDR2 as FQDESV (reference sequence). The CDR3 spells CASGSPGEGDNEQFF. The CDR3 DNA reads TGTGCCAGCGGCTCCCCCGGCGAGGGGGACAATGAGCAGTTCTTC. The whole variable domain, remainder taken from reference TRBV11-1 and TRBJ2-1, is EAEVAQSPRYKITEKSQAVAFWCDPISGHATLYWYRQILGQGPELLVQFQDESVVDDSQLPKDRFSAERLKGVDSTLKIQPAELGDSAMYLCASGSPGEGDNEQFFGPGTRLTVL.

The chain joins TRBV5-1 to TRBJ1-2; D unresolved. This CDR3 is built from 14 residues. The V end lost 5 bases, the J end lost 2 bases, and 13 bases lay between the germline ends. In germline, CDR1 is SGHRS, CDR2 YFSETQ. CDR3 amino acids: CASRRKTLNYGYTF. Here the CDR3 DNA reads TGCGCCAGCAGGAGAAAAACCTTGAACTATGGCTACACCTTC. Using reference TRBV5-1 and TRBJ1-2 for the parts outside the CDR3, the full variable domain is KAGVTQTPRYLIKTRGQQVTLSCSPISGHRSVSWYQQTPGQGLQFLFEYFSETQRNKGNFPGRFSGRQFSNSRSEMNVSTLELGDSALYLCASRRKTLNYGYTFGSGTRLTVV.

This clonotype was detected a few times. The CDR3 DNA follows: TGTGCCAGCAGAGGCCCGGAGGGCTACAATGAGCAGTTCTTC. It translates to CASRGPEGYNEQFF. V is TRBV25-1 and J is TRBJ2-1; tentatively, D is TRBD2 (6 bases). This CDR3 spans 14 amino acids. Germline V gene lookup returns CDR1 MGHDK and CDR2 SYGVNS. Trimming removed 6 bases from V and 3 bases from J, with 12 bases in between.

V and J are TRBV15 and TRBJ1-4; TRBD1 might be the D (5 bases). This CDR3 has 16 residues. Germline-derived CDR1 and CDR2 are LNHNV and YYDKDF (reference sequence). The V gene lost 0 bases and the J gene lost 3 bases, with 11 bases spanning the gap. CDR3 coding DNA: TGTGCCACCAGCAGAGATTTCCAGGGAGCTAATGAAAAACTGTTTTTT. This sequence encodes CATSRDFQGANEKLFF.

This clonotype was detected a few times. V and J are TRBV7-3 and TRBJ1-1, with 9 positions matching TRBD1. Per germline, CDR1 SGHTA and CDR2 FQGTGA. With 5 bases clipped from V and 3 bases from J, the junction kept 4 bases outside the gene matches. The CDR3 consists of 14 residues. CDR3 sequence: CASSRDRVDTEAFF. CDR3 DNA sequence: TGTGCCAGCAGCCGGGACAGGGTCGACACTGAAGCTTTCTTT.

The sample holds a few counts of this clonotype. The chain employs TRBV19 and TRBJ1-1; 9 bases agree with TRBD1. The CDR3 is made up of 14 amino acids. After removal of 5 bases from V and 4 bases from J, the junction contained 5 bases not matched to a gene. CDR1 and CDR2 from the germline V gene are LNHDA and SQIVND (reference sequence). CDR3 loop: CASSSDRGGTEAFF. In DNA, the CDR3 is TGTGCCAGTAGTTCGGACAGGGGCGGCACTGAAGCTTTCTTT.

The chain uses TRBV4-2 and TRBJ1-1, with 7 nucleotides matching TRBD1. The germline CDR1 and CDR2 sequences are LGHNA and YNFKEQ. The J segment lost 2 bases and the V segment lost 4 bases, leaving 10 bases of the junction unmatched. CDR3 length: 16 residues. CDR3 sequence (DNA): TGTGCCAGCAGCCCGGGCGGGCAGGGGGTAAACACTGAAGCTTTCTTT. Amino acids: CASSPGGQGVNTEAFF.

CDR3 sequence (DNA): TGTGCCAGCAGCCAAGGCCCGGGCATGGAAGCTTTCTTT. Translating gives CASSQGPGMEAFF. The chain couples TRBV3-1 to TRBJ1-1; D remains unclear. CDR3 length: 13 residues. Looked up from germline, CDR1 is LGHDT and CDR2 is YNNKEL (reference sequence). V lost 1 base, J lost 8 bases, and 11 bases lay in between.